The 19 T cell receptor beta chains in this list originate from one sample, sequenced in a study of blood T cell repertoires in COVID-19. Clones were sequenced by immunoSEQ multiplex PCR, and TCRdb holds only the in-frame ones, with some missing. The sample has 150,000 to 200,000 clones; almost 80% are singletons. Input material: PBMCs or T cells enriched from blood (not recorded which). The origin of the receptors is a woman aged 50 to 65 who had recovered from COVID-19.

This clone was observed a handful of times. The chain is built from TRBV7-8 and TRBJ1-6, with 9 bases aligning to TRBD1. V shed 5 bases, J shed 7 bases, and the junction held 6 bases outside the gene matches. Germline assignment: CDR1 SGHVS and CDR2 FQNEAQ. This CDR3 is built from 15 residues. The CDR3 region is CASSPGQGYNSPLHF. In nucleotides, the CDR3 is TGTGCCAGCAGCCCGGGACAGGGATACAATTCACCCCTCCACTTT.

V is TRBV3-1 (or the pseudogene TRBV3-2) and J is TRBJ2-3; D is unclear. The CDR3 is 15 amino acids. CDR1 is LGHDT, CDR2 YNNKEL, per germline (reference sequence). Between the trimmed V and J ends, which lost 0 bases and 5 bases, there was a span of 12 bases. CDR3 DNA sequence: TGTGCCAGCAGCCAAGAGAAGAGGATCGGAGATACGCAGTATTTT. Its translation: CASSQEKRIGDTQYF.

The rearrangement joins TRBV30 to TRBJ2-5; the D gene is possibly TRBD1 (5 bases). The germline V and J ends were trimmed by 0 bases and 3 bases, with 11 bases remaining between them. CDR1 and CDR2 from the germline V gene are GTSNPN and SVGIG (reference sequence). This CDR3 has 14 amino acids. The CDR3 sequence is CAWSVSRAEETQYF. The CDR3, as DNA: TGTGCCTGGAGTGTGTCCAGGGCCGAAGAGACCCAGTACTTC.

CDR3 loop: CASSQGGRRSTDTQYF. CDR3 sequence (DNA): TGCGCCAGCAGTCAGGGCGGGAGAAGGTCCACAGATACGCAGTATTTT. The chain is built from TRBV23-1 and TRBJ2-3; TRBD2 matches 7 bases. TRBV23-1 is filed as an ORF, its function uncertain. CDR3 size: 16 residues. V shed 3 bases and J 2 bases; nucleotides not matched to a gene: 8.

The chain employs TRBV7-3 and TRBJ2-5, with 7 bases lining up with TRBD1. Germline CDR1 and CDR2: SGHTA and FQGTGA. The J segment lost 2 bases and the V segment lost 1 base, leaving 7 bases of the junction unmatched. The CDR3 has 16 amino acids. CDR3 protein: CASSLNPTGLQETQYF. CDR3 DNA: TGTGCCAGCAGCTTAAATCCGACAGGGCTTCAAGAGACCCAGTACTTC.

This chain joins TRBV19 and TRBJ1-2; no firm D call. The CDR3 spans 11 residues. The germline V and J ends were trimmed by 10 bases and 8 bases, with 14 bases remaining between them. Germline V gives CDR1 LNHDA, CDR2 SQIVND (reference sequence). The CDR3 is CATSEVFGYTF. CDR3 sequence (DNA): TGTGCCACGTCAGAGGTATTCGGCTACACCTTC.

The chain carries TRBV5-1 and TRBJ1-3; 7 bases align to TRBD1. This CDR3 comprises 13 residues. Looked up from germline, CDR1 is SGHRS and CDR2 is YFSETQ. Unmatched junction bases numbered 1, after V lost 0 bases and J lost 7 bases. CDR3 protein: CASSLEQGNTIYF. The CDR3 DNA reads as TGCGCCAGCAGCTTGGAACAGGGGAACACCATATATTTT.

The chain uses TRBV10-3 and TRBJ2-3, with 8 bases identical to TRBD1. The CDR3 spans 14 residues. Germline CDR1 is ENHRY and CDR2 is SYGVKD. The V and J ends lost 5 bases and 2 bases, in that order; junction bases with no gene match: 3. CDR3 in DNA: TGTGCCATCAGTCCCCAGGGGGCCACAGATACGCAGTATTTT. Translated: CAISPQGATDTQYF.

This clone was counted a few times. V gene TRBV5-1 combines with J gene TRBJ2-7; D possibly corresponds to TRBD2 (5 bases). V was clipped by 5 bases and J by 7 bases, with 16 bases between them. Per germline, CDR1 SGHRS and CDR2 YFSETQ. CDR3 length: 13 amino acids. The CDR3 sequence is CASRQGGRREQYF. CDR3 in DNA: TGCGCCAGCAGGCAAGGCGGGCGCAGAGAGCAGTACTTC.

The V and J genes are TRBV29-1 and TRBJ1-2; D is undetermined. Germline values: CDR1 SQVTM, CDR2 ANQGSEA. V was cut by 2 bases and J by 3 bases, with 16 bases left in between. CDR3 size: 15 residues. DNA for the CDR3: TGCAGCGTTGAACGCCGGAATGCGCGGGACTATGGCTACACCTTC. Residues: CSVERRNARDYGYTF.

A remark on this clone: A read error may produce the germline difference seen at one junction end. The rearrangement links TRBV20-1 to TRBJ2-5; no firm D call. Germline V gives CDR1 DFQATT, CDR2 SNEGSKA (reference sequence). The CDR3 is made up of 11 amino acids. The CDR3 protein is CSARNQETQYF. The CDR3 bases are TGCAGTGCTAGAAACCAGGAGACCCAGTACTTC.

The CDR3 coding sequence is TGTGCCAGCAGCCATTCAGGGGTGGGCTATGGCTACACCTTC. Protein: CASSHSGVGYGYTF. The chain joins TRBV3-1 (or the pseudogene TRBV3-2) to TRBJ1-2; D is possibly TRBD1 (6 bases). The CDR3 contains 14 residues. Germline V gives CDR1 LGHDT, CDR2 YNNKEL (reference sequence). The ends were cut back, 3 bases at V and 4 bases at J, with 12 bases in the middle.

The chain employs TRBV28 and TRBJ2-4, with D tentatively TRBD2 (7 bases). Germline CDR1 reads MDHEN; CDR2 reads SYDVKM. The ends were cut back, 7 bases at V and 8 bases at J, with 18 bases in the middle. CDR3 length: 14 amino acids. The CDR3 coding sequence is TGTGCCAGCAACATAGGGGGGGGAGCGGACATTCAGTACTTC. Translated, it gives CASNIGGGADIQYF.

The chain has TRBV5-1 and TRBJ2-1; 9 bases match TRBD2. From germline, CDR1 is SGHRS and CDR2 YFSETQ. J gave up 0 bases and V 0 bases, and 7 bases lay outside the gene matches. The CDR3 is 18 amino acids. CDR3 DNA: TGCGCCAGCAGCTTGGGACTAGCGGTTCTGAGCTCCTACAATGAGCAGTTCTTC. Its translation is CASSLGLAVLSSYNEQFF.

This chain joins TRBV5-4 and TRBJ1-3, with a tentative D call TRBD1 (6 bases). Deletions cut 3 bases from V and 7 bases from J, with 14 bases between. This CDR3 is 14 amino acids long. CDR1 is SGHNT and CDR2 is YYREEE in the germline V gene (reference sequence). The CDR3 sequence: CASSSSQGSNTIYF. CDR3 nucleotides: TGTGCCAGCAGCTCCTCACAGGGATCTAACACCATATATTTT. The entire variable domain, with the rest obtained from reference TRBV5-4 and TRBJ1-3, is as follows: ETGVTQSPTHLIKTRGQQVTLRCSSQSGHNTVSWYQQALGQGPQFIFQYYREEENGRGNFPPRFSGLQFPNYSSELNVNALELDDSALYLCASSSSQGSNTIYFGEGSWLTVV.

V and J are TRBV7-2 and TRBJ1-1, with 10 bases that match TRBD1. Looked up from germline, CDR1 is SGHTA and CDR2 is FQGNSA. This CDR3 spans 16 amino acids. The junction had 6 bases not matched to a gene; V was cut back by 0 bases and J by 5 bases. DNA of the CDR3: TGTGCCAGCAGCTTAGCGGGACAGGGGTTGGGGACTGAAGCTTTCTTT. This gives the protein CASSLAGQGLGTEAFF.

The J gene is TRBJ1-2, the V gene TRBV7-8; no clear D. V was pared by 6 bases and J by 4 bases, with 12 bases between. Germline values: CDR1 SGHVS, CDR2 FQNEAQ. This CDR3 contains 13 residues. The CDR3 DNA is TGTGCCAGCAGTTACAGAAGCGGCTATGGCTACACCTTC. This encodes CASSYRSGYGYTF.

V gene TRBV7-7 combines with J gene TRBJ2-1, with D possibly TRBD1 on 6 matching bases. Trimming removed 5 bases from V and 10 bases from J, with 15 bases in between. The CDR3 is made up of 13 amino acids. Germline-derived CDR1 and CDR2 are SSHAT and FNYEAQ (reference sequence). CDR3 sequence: CASSPIATGEQFF. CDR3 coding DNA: TGTGCCAGCAGCCCCATAGCGACAGGAGAGCAGTTCTTC.

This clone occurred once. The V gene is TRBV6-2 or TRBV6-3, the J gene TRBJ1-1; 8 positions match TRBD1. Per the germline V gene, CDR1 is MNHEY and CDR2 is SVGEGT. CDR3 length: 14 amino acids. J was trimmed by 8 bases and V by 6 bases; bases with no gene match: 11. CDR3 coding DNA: TGTGCCAGCAGATACGGACAGGGACCTACCGAAGCTTTCTTT. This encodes CASRYGQGPTEAFF.